This T cell receptor beta chain derives from a study of neoadjuvant anti-PD-1 for oral cavity cancer. Background on the study: Before surgery, most patients got three to four biweekly 3 mg/kg nivolumab doses.

The sample's time point: after neoadjuvant nivolumab, at surgical resection. Assay: immunoSEQ multiplex PCR; the TCRdb copy retains only in-frame clones and omits some. Of 9,300 or so clones in the sample, about four fifths were seen once. Germline CDR1 reads SEHNR; CDR2 reads FQNEAQ (reference sequence). Trimming removed 1 base from V and 7 bases from J, with 7 bases in between. The CDR3 loop spans 12 amino acids. The chain combines TRBV7-9 with TRBJ2-5; D is undetermined. Source: PBMCs, taken after nivolumab (anti-PD-1) treatment. The TCR comes from a person aged 35-79 years with oral cavity squamous cell carcinoma. CDR3 loop: CASSLGGGTQYF. The CDR3 DNA reads as TGTGCCAGCAGCTTAGGAGGTGGGACCCAGTACTTC.